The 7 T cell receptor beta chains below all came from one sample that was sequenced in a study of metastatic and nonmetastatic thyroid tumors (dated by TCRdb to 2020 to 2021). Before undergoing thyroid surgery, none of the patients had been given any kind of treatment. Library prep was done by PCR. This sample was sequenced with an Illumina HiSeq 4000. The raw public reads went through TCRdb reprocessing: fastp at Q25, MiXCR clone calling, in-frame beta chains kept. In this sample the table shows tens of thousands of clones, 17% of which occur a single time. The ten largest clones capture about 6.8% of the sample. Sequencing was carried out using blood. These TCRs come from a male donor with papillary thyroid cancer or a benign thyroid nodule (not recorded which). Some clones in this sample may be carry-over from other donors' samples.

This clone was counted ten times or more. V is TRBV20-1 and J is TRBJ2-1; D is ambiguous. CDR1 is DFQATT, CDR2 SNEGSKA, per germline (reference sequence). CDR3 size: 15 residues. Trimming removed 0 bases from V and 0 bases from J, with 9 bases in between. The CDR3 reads CSARDPGLSYNEQFF. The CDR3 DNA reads TGCAGTGCTAGAGATCCAGGCCTCTCCTACAATGAGCAGTTCTTC.

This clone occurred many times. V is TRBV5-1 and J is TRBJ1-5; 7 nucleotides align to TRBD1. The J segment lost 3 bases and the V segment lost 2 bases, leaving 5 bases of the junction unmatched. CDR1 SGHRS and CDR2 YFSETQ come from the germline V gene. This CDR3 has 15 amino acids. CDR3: CASSFAGGPNQPQHF. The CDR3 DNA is TGCGCCAGCAGCTTTGCAGGGGGACCCAATCAGCCCCAGCATTTT.

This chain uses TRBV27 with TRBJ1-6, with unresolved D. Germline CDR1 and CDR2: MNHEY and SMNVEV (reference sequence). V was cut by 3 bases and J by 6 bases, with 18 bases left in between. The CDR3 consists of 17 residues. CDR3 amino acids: CASSFRGGFGSNSPLHF. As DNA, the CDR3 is TGTGCCAGCAGTTTTCGGGGAGGGTTTGGATCTAATTCACCCCTCCACTTT.

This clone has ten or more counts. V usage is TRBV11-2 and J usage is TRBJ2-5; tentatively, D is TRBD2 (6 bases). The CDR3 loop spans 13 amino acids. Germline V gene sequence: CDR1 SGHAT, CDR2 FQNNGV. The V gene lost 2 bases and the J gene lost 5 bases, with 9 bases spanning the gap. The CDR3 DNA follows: TGTGCCAGCAGCTTACCGGGGGTCGAGACCCAGTACTTC. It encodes CASSLPGVETQYF.

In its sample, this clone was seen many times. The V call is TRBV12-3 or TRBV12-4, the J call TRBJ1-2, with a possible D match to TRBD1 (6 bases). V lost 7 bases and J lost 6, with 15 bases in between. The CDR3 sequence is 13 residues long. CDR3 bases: TGTGCCAGCAATCACCACAGGGTTCATGGCTACACCTTC. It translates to CASNHHRVHGYTF.

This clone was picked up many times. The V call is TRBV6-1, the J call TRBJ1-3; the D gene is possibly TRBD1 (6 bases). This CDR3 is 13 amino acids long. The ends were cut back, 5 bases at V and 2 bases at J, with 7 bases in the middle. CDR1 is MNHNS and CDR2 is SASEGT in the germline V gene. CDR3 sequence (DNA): TGTGCCAGCAGTAACAGGGCTGGAAACACCATATATTTT. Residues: CASSNRAGNTIYF.

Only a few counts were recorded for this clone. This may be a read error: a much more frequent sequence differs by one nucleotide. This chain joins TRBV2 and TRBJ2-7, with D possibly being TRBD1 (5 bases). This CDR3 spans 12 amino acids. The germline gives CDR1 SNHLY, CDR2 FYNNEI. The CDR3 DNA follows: TGTGTCAGCAGACAGTCTCCCTGCGAGCAGTACTTC. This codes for CVSRQSPCEQYF.